The 27 T cell receptor beta chains in this list originate from one sample, sequenced in a study of T cell changes during pregnancy in multiple sclerosis. Assay used: immunoSEQ multiplex PCR; TCRdb lists only in-frame clones, some missing. The repertoire holds around 71,000 clones, with around 90% as singletons. The sequences come from peripheral blood, collected in the third trimester of pregnancy. These receptors originate from a female donor with multiple sclerosis, enrolled in a pregnancy study.

The rearrangement uses TRBV30 and TRBJ1-1, with 10 bases aligning to TRBD1. This CDR3 comprises 15 residues. Germline assignment: CDR1 GTSNPN and CDR2 SVGIG (reference sequence). V lost 1 base and J lost 4; bases outside the gene matches: 6. The CDR3 DNA reads TGTGCCTGGAGTGGACAGGGGGCGCGATCCACTGAAGCTTTCTTT. This encodes CAWSGQGARSTEAFF.

The chain uses TRBV20-1 and TRBJ2-3, with a tentative D call TRBD1 (6 bases). Germline values: CDR1 DFQATT, CDR2 SNEGSKA (reference sequence). V shed 7 bases and J shed 9 bases, with 14 bases lying between them. The CDR3 runs 11 residues. Here the CDR3 DNA reads TGCAGTGGGGAGCCGGGACAAACGCAGTATTTT. Translation: CSGEPGQTQYF.

This rearrangement joins TRBV25-1 to TRBJ2-2; 7 positions agree with TRBD1. The CDR3 has 15 amino acids. Germline V lookup: CDR1 MGHDK, CDR2 SYGVNS. V was pared by 4 bases and J by 6 bases, with 8 bases of the junction left unmatched. CDR3 loop: CASSARGGYAGELFF. CDR3 bases: TGTGCCAGCAGTGCCAGAGGGGGCTATGCCGGGGAGCTGTTTTTT.

The rearrangement uses TRBV18 and TRBJ1-1, with 7 nucleotides matching TRBD1. Unmatched junction bases numbered 6, after V lost 6 bases and J lost 5 bases. The CDR3 sequence is 13 residues long. Germline CDR1 reads KGHSH; CDR2 reads LQKENI. CDR3 residues: CASSGTGVTEAFF. The CDR3 bases are TGTGCCAGCTCCGGTACAGGGGTGACTGAAGCTTTCTTT. Together with reference TRBV18 and TRBJ1-1, the CDR3 gives the full variable domain: NAGVMQNPRHLVRRRGQEARLRCSPMKGHSHVYWYRQLPEEGLKFMVYLQKENIIDESGMPKERFSAEFPKEGPSILRIQQVVRGDSAAYFCASSGTGVTEAFFGQGTRLTVV.

This chain uses TRBV28 with TRBJ2-3, with D unclear. Germline CDR1 and CDR2: MDHEN and SYDVKM. The length of the CDR3 is 13 residues. Trimming pared 2 bases from V and 5 bases from J, leaving 8 bases between. CDR3 in amino acids: CASSLGVGDTQYF. The CDR3 region has the DNA TGTGCCAGCAGTTTAGGAGTAGGAGATACGCAGTATTTT.

The chain couples TRBV7-2 to TRBJ1-5; 9 nucleotides agree with TRBD1. This CDR3 spans 14 amino acids. The trim removed 7 bases at V and 3 bases at J, leaving 4 bases unmatched. Germline assignment: CDR1 SGHTA and CDR2 FQGNSA. The CDR3 is CASTRDRDNQPQHF. DNA for the CDR3: TGTGCCAGCACCAGGGACAGGGACAATCAGCCCCAGCATTTT.

V and J are TRBV7-8 and TRBJ2-7; 14 nucleotides line up with TRBD2. V lost 5 bases to trimming and J lost 3 bases; unmatched junction nucleotides: 15. The CDR3 runs to 19 residues. Germline V gives CDR1 SGHVS, CDR2 FQNEAQ. CDR3: CASSPRLAGGLSSDYEQYF. In DNA form, the CDR3 reads TGTGCCAGCAGCCCCCGACTAGCGGGAGGGTTATCGTCAGACTACGAGCAGTACTTC.

The chain has TRBV6-5 and TRBJ2-7, with a tentative D call TRBD2 (6 bases). The V end lost 9 bases, the J end lost 3 bases, and 15 bases lay between the germline ends. The V gene's germline CDR1 is MNHEY and CDR2 SVGAGI. The CDR3 consists of 13 residues. Here the CDR3 reads CARKFSGVYEQYF. The CDR3, as DNA: TGTGCCAGGAAATTTAGCGGAGTCTACGAGCAGTACTTC.

The chain has TRBV9 and TRBJ1-5; D is ambiguous. The germline gives CDR1 SGDLS, CDR2 YYNGEE. The V end was cut by 2 bases, the J end by 6 bases, with 9 bases between. This CDR3 has 13 residues. The CDR3 protein is CASSVGEAQPQHF. The CDR3 DNA is TGTGCCAGCAGCGTTGGAGAGGCTCAGCCCCAGCATTTT.

V and J are TRBV10-3 and TRBJ2-3, with 11 bases lining up with TRBD2. This CDR3 region has 15 residues. Trimming took 6 bases from V and 2 from J; bases not matched to a gene: 4. Per the germline V gene, CDR1 is ENHRY and CDR2 is SYGVKD. This chain's CDR3 is CAISKTSGITDTQYF. The CDR3 region has the DNA TGTGCCATCAGCAAGACTAGCGGGATCACAGATACGCAGTATTTT.

V gene TRBV5-1 combines with J gene TRBJ2-2; D is perhaps TRBD2 (5 bases). CDR1 is SGHRS, CDR2 YFSETQ, per germline. The CDR3 length is 15 residues. Trimming took off 6 bases at V and 4 bases at J, with 16 bases between the two ends. CDR3 DNA sequence: TGCGCCAGCACCTTATTAGGACTGAGCACCGGGGAGCTGTTTTTT. Its protein product is CASTLLGLSTGELFF.

This sequence joins TRBV29-1 and TRBJ2-7; 9 nucleotides line up with TRBD2. V lost 6 bases to trimming and J lost 4 bases; unmatched junction nucleotides: 19. The germline V gene has CDR1 SQVTM and CDR2 ANQGSEA. The CDR3 length is 17 residues. Here the CDR3 reads CSVRILAAGGPLYEQYF. CDR3 nucleotides: TGCAGCGTACGCATACTAGCGGCGGGAGGGCCTCTTTACGAGCAGTACTTC.

This clone was recorded a few times. The chain combines TRBV30 with TRBJ1-1; TRBD1 agrees at 8 bases. Germline assignment: CDR1 GTSNPN and CDR2 SVGIG (reference sequence). This CDR3 region has 13 residues. V lost 6 bases to trimming and J lost 1 base; unmatched junction nucleotides: 4. The CDR3 region has the DNA TGTGCCTGTTGGGGGACAGGGAACACTGAAGCTTTCTTT. It specifies CACWGTGNTEAFF.

The chain uses TRBV10-3 and TRBJ2-1; the D gene is possibly TRBD2 (6 bases). V gave up 5 bases and J gave up 2 bases, with 13 bases separating them. The CDR3 contains 15 residues. Looked up from germline, CDR1 is ENHRY and CDR2 is SYGVKD. CDR3: CAISPSGLTYNEQFF. In DNA, the CDR3 is TGTGCCATCAGTCCATCGGGACTGACCTACAATGAGCAGTTCTTC.

The chain joins TRBV7-9 to TRBJ1-5; TRBD1 matches 7 bases. The germline gives CDR1 SEHNR, CDR2 FQNEAQ (reference sequence). V was clipped by 6 bases and J by 4 bases; unmatched bases: 9. The CDR3 contains 15 residues. The DNA of the CDR3 is TGTGCCAGCAGTCTTGAGAGGGGACAGAATCAGCCCCAGCATTTT. Protein sequence: CASSLERGQNQPQHF.

This chain links TRBV5-1 with TRBJ1-1; 8 nucleotides agree with TRBD1. Trimming took 4 bases from V and 5 from J; bases not matched to a gene: 7. This CDR3 is 14 amino acids long. Germline V gives CDR1 SGHRS, CDR2 YFSETQ. This CDR3 is CASSTGQGGTEAFF. Written as DNA, the CDR3 is TGCGCCAGCAGCACAGGACAGGGAGGGACTGAAGCTTTCTTT.

This chain joins TRBV30 and TRBJ1-2, with 9 bases fitting TRBD1. With 3 bases clipped from V and 6 bases from J, the junction kept 5 bases outside the gene matches. The CDR3 spans 13 residues. Germline V CDR1 and CDR2: GTSNPN, SVGIG (reference sequence). The CDR3 sequence: CAWRDRGTDGYTF. CDR3 sequence (DNA): TGTGCCTGGAGGGACAGGGGCACCGATGGCTACACCTTC.

The chain joins TRBV7-6 to TRBJ2-1; 13 bases line up with TRBD2. Germline assignment: CDR1 SGHVS and CDR2 FNYEAQ. The CDR3 loop spans 14 amino acids. Trimming took 8 bases from V and 6 from J; bases not matched to a gene: 4. Here the CDR3 reads CASLRLAGGNEQFF. DNA for the CDR3: TGTGCCAGCTTACGACTAGCGGGAGGCAATGAGCAGTTCTTC.

This clone was seen a few times. The chain recombines TRBV6-5 with TRBJ1-2; maybe TRBD1 (5 bases). The ends were cut back, 2 bases at V and 4 bases at J, with 8 bases in the middle. Germline-derived CDR1 and CDR2 are MNHEY and SVGAGI. The CDR3 has 13 residues. The chain's CDR3 is CASSYADTYGYTF. The DNA for the CDR3 is TGTGCCAGCAGTTACGCGGACACCTATGGCTACACCTTC.

This clone appeared once. The rearrangement uses TRBV28 and TRBJ1-1; D gene unclear. Trimming shortened V by 5 bases and J by 0 bases, and 7 bases separated the two germline ends. Germline lookup yields CDR1 MDHEN and CDR2 SYDVKM. This CDR3 is built from 13 residues. CDR3 coding DNA: TGTGCCAGCAGTCCCTTAATGAACACTGAAGCTTTCTTT. Protein product: CASSPLMNTEAFF.

This chain connects TRBV2 to TRBJ2-2; 7 bases align to TRBD2. V shed 4 bases and J 0 bases; nucleotides not matched to a gene: 5. The V gene's germline CDR1 is SNHLY and CDR2 FYNNEI. The CDR3 is 16 amino acids. The CDR3 region is CASSGALAANTGELFF. Written as DNA, the CDR3 is TGTGCCAGCAGTGGGGCTCTAGCGGCGAACACCGGGGAGCTGTTTTTT. Full variable domain (missing parts from reference TRBV2 and TRBJ2-2): EPEVTQTPSHQVTQMGQEVILRCVPISNHLYFYWYRQILGQKVEFLVSFYNNEISEKSEIFDDQFSVERPDGSNFTLKIRSTKLEDSAMYFCASSGALAANTGELFFGEGSRLTVL.

The rearrangement links TRBV19 to TRBJ2-1; D remains ambiguous. V lost 5 bases and J lost 4, with 6 bases in between. The length of the CDR3 is 12 residues. Per germline, CDR1 LNHDA and CDR2 SQIVND (reference sequence). The CDR3 DNA reads TGTGCCAGTAGTGTCGGGTACAATGAGCAGTTCTTC. Its protein product is CASSVGYNEQFF.

The chain recombines TRBV11-2 with TRBJ2-3; 7 bases align to TRBD1. The CDR3 sequence is 17 residues long. J gave up 5 bases and V 2 bases, and 13 bases lay outside the gene matches. Germline assignment: CDR1 SGHAT and CDR2 FQNNGV. CDR3 nucleotides: TGTGCCAGCAGCTTACCGCCGGGCCGAGGGGGCTTAGATACGCAGTATTTT. Protein product: CASSLPPGRGGLDTQYF.

V and J are TRBV7-6 and TRBJ2-1, with 14 bases aligning to TRBD2. CDR3 size: 16 residues. Trimming cost V 5 bases and J 10 bases; bases outside gene matches: 10. The germline gives CDR1 SGHVS, CDR2 FNYEAQ. The DNA of the CDR3 is TGTGCCAGCAGCCACAGACTAGCGGGAGGGCCAGGGGAGCAGTTCTTC. Amino acids: CASSHRLAGGPGEQFF.

The rearrangement links TRBV30 to TRBJ1-5; TRBD1 agrees at 8 bases. Per germline, CDR1 GTSNPN and CDR2 SVGIG (reference sequence). The CDR3 totals 15 residues. The V segment lost 1 base and the J segment 9 bases; nucleotides outside the gene matches: 11. The CDR3 here is CAWSASRQGTWPQHF. The DNA for the CDR3 is TGTGCCTGGAGTGCCTCAAGACAGGGGACGTGGCCCCAGCATTTT.

The chain joins TRBV28 to TRBJ1-2; D might be TRBD1 (5 bases). Germline values: CDR1 MDHEN, CDR2 SYDVKM. The length of the CDR3 is 13 residues. V lost 5 bases, J lost 1 base, and 8 bases lay in between. DNA of the CDR3: TGTGCCAGCAGTCTCAGGGTTAACTATGGCTACACCTTC. Translated: CASSLRVNYGYTF.

This chain uses TRBV6-6 with TRBJ2-7, with 9 nucleotides matching TRBD1. V dropped 5 bases and J dropped 5; count of bases not matched to a gene: 10. The V gene's germline CDR1 is MNHNY and CDR2 SVGAGI (reference sequence). This CDR3 spans 15 amino acids. DNA for the CDR3: TGTGCCAGCAGTAGAACGTCGGGACAGGGTCACGAGCAGTACTTC. This codes for CASSRTSGQGHEQYF.